These 26 T cell receptor beta chains share one sample of origin, sequenced in a study of blood T cells in healthy people across ages. A sample-barcoded 5' primer and a J-beta primer mix were used in a second PCR of roughly 7 to 11 cycles. TCRdb re-analysed the 5' RACE reads in MiXCR, keeping a single row per CDR3 protein. The sample has some 710,000 distinct CDR3 sequences; over 20% are singletons. What was sequenced was blood. All receptors derive from a man between 65 and 79 years old in good health.

This clonotype was seen a handful of times. The chain employs TRBV10-2 and TRBJ2-5; D possibly corresponds to TRBD1 (5 bases). Trimming took 8 bases from V and 2 from J, leaving 9 bases between them. The CDR3 length is 12 residues. CDR1 is WSHSY and CDR2 is SAAADI in the germline V gene. The CDR3 here is CASLTEQETQYF. CDR3 DNA: TGCGCCAGCTTGACAGAACAAGAGACCCAGTACTTC.

The rearrangement links TRBV12-3 or TRBV12-4 to TRBJ1-3; 10 positions match TRBD1. This CDR3 has 18 amino acids. V dropped 5 bases and J dropped 0; count of bases not matched to a gene: 10. The CDR3 sequence: CASSPGTGDHASGNTIYF. The CDR3 DNA sequence: TGTGCCAGCAGTCCCGGGACAGGGGACCACGCCTCTGGAAACACCATATATTTT.

V is TRBV6-1 and J is TRBJ2-1; tentatively, D is TRBD1 or TRBD2 (10 bases each). Germline assignment: CDR1 MNHNS and CDR2 SASEGT. The ends were cut back, 8 bases at V and 6 bases at J, with 20 bases in the middle. There are 15 residues in the CDR3. The CDR3 spells CASGTGASGSNEQFF. In DNA, the CDR3 is TGTGCCAGCGGGACAGGGGCTAGCGGGAGCAATGAGCAGTTCTTC.

The V call is TRBV2, the J call TRBJ2-7; 11 bases fit TRBD2. CDR1 SNHLY and CDR2 FYNNEI come from the germline V gene. The CDR3 sequence is 15 residues long. V was pared by 10 bases and J by 0 bases, with 8 bases of the junction left unmatched. CDR3 DNA sequence: TGTGCCACTAAACTAGCGGGGGAGTCCTCCTACGAGCAGTACTTC. Translated, it gives CATKLAGESSYEQYF.

In its sample, this clonotype was seen many times. The chain uses TRBV29-1 and TRBJ1-2; the match to TRBD1 covers 7 bases. J was trimmed by 6 bases and V by 4 bases; bases with no gene match: 5. The germline gives CDR1 SQVTM, CDR2 ANQGSEA. This CDR3 has 12 residues. CDR3 in amino acids: CSVGEGAHGYTF. The CDR3 DNA sequence: TGCAGCGTTGGGGAGGGGGCCCATGGCTACACCTTC.

The V and J genes are TRBV5-1 and TRBJ2-3; possibly TRBD1 for D (5 bases). From germline, CDR1 is SGHRS and CDR2 YFSETQ. Trimming stripped 1 base from V and 9 bases from J, with 18 bases between. The CDR3 is made up of 15 amino acids. This chain's CDR3 is CASSLSAGIKRTQYF. The CDR3 coding sequence is TGCGCCAGCAGCTTGTCGGCAGGGATTAAAAGAACGCAGTATTTT. Drawing the rest from reference TRBV5-1 and TRBJ2-3, the complete variable domain is KAGVTQTPRYLIKTRGQQVTLSCSPISGHRSVSWYQQTPGQGLQFLFEYFSETQRNKGNFPGRFSGRQFSNSRSEMNVSTLELGDSALYLCASSLSAGIKRTQYFGPGTRLTVL.

The chain recombines TRBV5-1 with TRBJ1-2; 10 bases map to TRBD1. V lost 4 bases to trimming and J lost 0 bases; unmatched junction nucleotides: 9. The V gene's germline CDR1 is SGHRS and CDR2 YFSETQ. The CDR3 is made up of 17 amino acids. The CDR3 DNA follows: TGCGCCAGCAGCGTCCGGGACAGGGGTCCGACTAACTATGGCTACACCTTC. Amino acids: CASSVRDRGPTNYGYTF.

V usage is TRBV28 and J usage is TRBJ1-2, with D unclear. Trimming stripped 6 bases from V and 4 bases from J, with 15 bases between. This CDR3 contains 14 residues. Germline loops: CDR1 MDHEN, CDR2 SYDVKM. The CDR3 DNA reads as TGTGCCAGCAGGGGCGAAGGACCACCCTATGGCTACACCTTC. This gives the protein CASRGEGPPYGYTF.

Only a few counts were recorded for this clonotype. The DNA of the CDR3 is TGTGCCAGTACCCATGGCTACACCTTC. It translates to CASTHGYTF. The chain recombines TRBV19 with TRBJ1-2; no definite D call. This CDR3 has 9 amino acids. Trimming left V 7 bases short and J 6 bases short, with 3 bases between. The germline gives CDR1 LNHDA, CDR2 SQIVND (reference sequence).

This clonotype came up a few times. CDR3 region: CASSHSRLTGELFF. In nucleotides, the CDR3 is TGTGCCAGCAGCCACTCCCGGTTAACCGGGGAGCTGTTTTTT. The genes are TRBV7-6 and TRBJ2-2; D not certain. V lost 5 bases and J lost 5, with 12 bases in between. The CDR3 totals 14 residues. Per germline, CDR1 SGHVS and CDR2 FNYEAQ.

The J gene is TRBJ2-2, the V gene TRBV5-5; no clear D gene. The V end was cut by 5 bases, the J end by 2 bases, with 10 bases between. CDR1 is SGHKS, CDR2 YYEKEE, per germline (reference sequence). The CDR3 has 14 residues. The CDR3 loop is CASRSIVNTGELFF. The DNA of the CDR3 is TGTGCCAGCAGATCTATAGTCAACACCGGGGAGCTGTTTTTT.

The rearrangement links TRBV3-1 to TRBJ1-1, with D unclear. V lost 0 bases, J lost 1 base, and 9 bases lay in between. The germline V gene encodes CDR1 LGHDT and CDR2 YNNKEL (reference sequence). This CDR3 comprises 15 residues. The CDR3 bases are TGTGCCAGCAGCCAAGATGAGGTACCGAACACTGAAGCTTTCTTT. It translates to CASSQDEVPNTEAFF.

The table lists this clonotype with many counts. V usage is TRBV12-3 or TRBV12-4 and J usage is TRBJ1-5; the D is unclear. V was cut by 6 bases and J by 9 bases, with 18 bases left in between. The CDR3 length is 14 residues. Here the CDR3 reads CASSQDRRSTPQHF. CDR3 coding DNA: TGTGCCAGCAGCCAGGACCGTCGCTCAACGCCCCAGCATTTT.

This clonotype showed up just once. No conserved phenylalanine or tryptophan is present at the end of the CDR3, so a read error is the likely explanation. The V gene is TRBV18, the J gene TRBJ1-2; tentatively, D is TRBD1 (5 bases). V dropped 4 bases and J dropped 4 bases, with 13 bases sitting between them. Germline CDR1 KGHSH, CDR2 LQKENI. CDR3 size: 14 residues. CDR3 in amino acids: CASSQTGRTYGYTS. The CDR3 coding sequence is TGTGCCAGCTCACAAACGGGACGGACCTATGGCTACACCTCC.

This clonotype was counted only a few times. The chain is built from TRBV7-2 and TRBJ2-3; D remains unclear. Deletions cut 5 bases from V and 0 bases from J, with 9 bases between. From germline, CDR1 is SGHTA and CDR2 FQGNSA. The CDR3 has 14 residues. The CDR3 DNA follows: TGTGCCAGCAGCCAAGGAGTTAGCACAGATACGCAGTATTTT. Translated, it gives CASSQGVSTDTQYF.

The chain is built from TRBV20-1 and TRBJ2-3; possible D gene TRBD2, 6 bases. The V end lost 5 bases, the J end lost 2 bases, and 11 bases lay between the germline ends. The CDR3 covers 13 residues. Per germline, CDR1 DFQATT and CDR2 SNEGSKA (reference sequence). The CDR3 here is CSAPGTFTDTQYF. In DNA form, the CDR3 reads TGCAGTGCTCCCGGGACTTTCACAGATACGCAGTATTTT.

Turning to this clonotype: The junction and the germline gene differ at one end; a read error may be behind it. The rearrangement links TRBV19 to TRBJ1-5; D not resolved. The CDR3 has 12 amino acids. Germline V gene sequence: CDR1 LNHDA, CDR2 SQIVND (reference sequence). The CDR3 protein is CASSPPGPSQHF. The DNA for the CDR3 is TGTGCCAGCTCTCCACCCGGACCTTCCCAGCATTTC.

This clonotype showed up many times. This CDR3 is CSVEGAGQGAAYNEQFF. CDR3 coding DNA: TGCAGCGTTGAAGGGGCAGGACAGGGGGCGGCCTACAATGAGCAGTTCTTC. The J gene is TRBJ2-1, the V gene TRBV29-1; 11 bases align to TRBD1. The germline CDR1 and CDR2 sequences are SQVTM and ANQGSEA. V was pared by 1 base and J by 2 bases, with 7 bases of the junction left unmatched. The CDR3 totals 17 residues.

This clonotype showed up many times. The chain links TRBV7-8 to TRBJ2-1; D is unclear. Trimming took off 1 base at V and 10 bases at J, with 8 bases between the two ends. The CDR3 totals 12 residues. Germline assignment: CDR1 SGHVS and CDR2 FQNEAQ. This CDR3 is CASSLGRIEQFF. CDR3 DNA: TGTGCCAGCAGCTTAGGACGAATCGAGCAGTTCTTC.

The V gene is TRBV6-1, the J gene TRBJ2-1, with TRBD2 matching over 10 bases. J gave up 4 bases and V 8 bases, and 5 bases lay outside the gene matches. The CDR3 runs to 14 residues. Looked up from germline, CDR1 is MNHNS and CDR2 is SASEGT. The CDR3 coding sequence is TGTGCCAGCCTGCCTAGCGGGAGATACAATGAGCAGTTCTTC. It codes for CASLPSGRYNEQFF.

This clonotype occurred many times. The chain couples TRBV14 to TRBJ1-6, with TRBD1 matching 7 bases. Germline V gene lookup returns CDR1 SGHDN and CDR2 FVKESK. The J segment lost 5 bases and the V segment lost 6 bases, leaving 4 bases of the junction unmatched. The CDR3 is made up of 14 amino acids. CDR3 sequence reads: CASSLRGNNSPLHF. The CDR3 region has the DNA TGTGCCAGCAGTCTCAGGGGGAATAATTCACCCCTCCACTTT.

The J gene is TRBJ2-7, the V gene TRBV28, with 8 bases aligning to TRBD2. The germline gives CDR1 MDHEN, CDR2 SYDVKM. The CDR3 covers 13 residues. V shed 10 bases and J 3 bases; nucleotides not matched to a gene: 8. The CDR3 protein is CATQPGGIYEQYV. In nucleotides, the CDR3 is TGTGCCACCCAACCGGGAGGGATCTACGAGCAGTACGTC.

This clonotype was seen only a few times. The V and J genes are TRBV12-3 or TRBV12-4 and TRBJ1-5; no clear D. CDR3 length: 12 residues. V lost 3 bases and J lost 7, with 7 bases in between. CDR3 DNA sequence: TGTGCCAGCAGTTTCGCACCCCAGCCCCAGCATTTT. Translated, it gives CASSFAPQPQHF.

This clonotype turned up a few times. The chain uses TRBV5-8 and TRBJ2-7; maybe TRBD1 (6 bases). This CDR3 is built from 13 residues. The V end lost 3 bases, the J end lost 4 bases, and 11 bases lay between the germline ends. Germline CDR1 and CDR2: SGHTS and YDEGEE. CDR3 nucleotide sequence: TGTGCCAGCAGCTCCGGGACATTTTACGAGCAGTACGTC. The encoded protein is CASSSGTFYEQYV.

In this sample, this clonotype turned up a few times. The chain combines TRBV19 with TRBJ1-2; possible D gene TRBD1, 5 bases. Trimming cost V 8 bases and J 4 bases, with 17 bases left between them. CDR1 and CDR2 from the germline V gene are LNHDA and SQIVND (reference sequence). The CDR3 has 14 amino acids. CDR3 sequence: CASSGATRGYGYTF. The CDR3 DNA reads TGTGCCAGTTCTGGGGCCACAAGGGGCTATGGCTACACCTTC. Combining the CDR3 with reference TRBV19 and TRBJ1-2 gives the whole variable domain DGGITQSPKYLFRKEGQNVTLSCEQNLNHDAMYWYRQDPGQGLRLIYYSQIVNDFQKGDIAEGYSVSREKKESFPLTVTSAQKNPTAFYLCASSGATRGYGYTFGSGTRLTVV.

This clonotype was seen more than once but under ten times. The chain carries TRBV20-1 and TRBJ1-2; D gene uncertain. From germline, CDR1 is DFQATT and CDR2 SNEGSKA (reference sequence). This CDR3 contains 14 residues. Trimming left V 1 base short and J 0 bases short, with 9 bases between. The CDR3 DNA is TGCAGTGCTAGAGCGGAGGTTCCTAACTATGGCTACACCTTC. It yields the protein CSARAEVPNYGYTF.